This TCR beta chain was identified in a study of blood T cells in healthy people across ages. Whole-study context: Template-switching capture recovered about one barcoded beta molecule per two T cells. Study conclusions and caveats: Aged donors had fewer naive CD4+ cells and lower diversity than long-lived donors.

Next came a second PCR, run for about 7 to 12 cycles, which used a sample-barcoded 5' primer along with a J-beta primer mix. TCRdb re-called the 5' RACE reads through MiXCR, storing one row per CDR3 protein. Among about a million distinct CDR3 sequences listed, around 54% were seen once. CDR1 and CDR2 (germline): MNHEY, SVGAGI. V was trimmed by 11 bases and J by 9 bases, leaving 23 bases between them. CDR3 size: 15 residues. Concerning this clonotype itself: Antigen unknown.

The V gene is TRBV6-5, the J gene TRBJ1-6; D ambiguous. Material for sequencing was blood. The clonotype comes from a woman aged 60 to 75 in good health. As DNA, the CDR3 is TGTGCCGGCACCCTTGGGCAAAGAAGAGGTTCACCCCTCCACTTT. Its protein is CAGTLGQRRGSPLHF.